A selection of T cell receptor beta chains follows, all from one sample in a study of blood T cell repertoires in COVID-19. TCRdb's copy holds only in-frame clones and misses some; the assay was immunoSEQ multiplex PCR. Of about 120,000 clones in the sample, around 86% were seen once. The sequenced material came from peripheral blood. These receptors all come from a man older than 75 with active or convalescent COVID-19. CDR3s include the opening cysteine and the closing phenylalanine or tryptophan. D genes are given only for firm matches. The size entry is marked missing in some rows and otherwise reads once, few, many or a size class.

d_gene: -
v_gene: TRBV24-1
abundance: once
j_gene: TRBJ2-5
CDR3aa: CATSDLRDGFQETQYF
CDR3nt: TGTGCCACCAGTGATTTACGCGACGGGTTCCAAGAGACCCAGTACTTC

d_gene: -
v_gene: TRBV5-4
abundance: -
j_gene: TRBJ2-5
CDR3aa: CASSRGQGGQETQYF
CDR3nt: TGTGCCAGCAGCAGAGGGCAGGGGGGACAAGAGACCCAGTACTTC

d_gene: -
v_gene: TRBV5-1
abundance: -
j_gene: TRBJ2-6
CDR3aa: CASSLVGGRVSGANVLTF
CDR3nt: TGCGCCAGCAGCTTGGTCGGGGGGCGCGTTTCTGGGGCCAACGTCCTGACTTTC

d_gene: TRBD1
v_gene: TRBV30
abundance: -
j_gene: TRBJ2-7
CDR3aa: CAWNPGQSYEQYF
CDR3nt: TGTGCCTGGAATCCGGGACAGTCCTACGAGCAGTACTTC

d_gene: TRBD1
v_gene: TRBV29-1
abundance: -
j_gene: TRBJ2-7
CDR3aa: CSVEGQGAGDEQYF
CDR3nt: TGCAGCGTTGAGGGACAGGGGGCGGGGGACGAGCAGTACTTC

d_gene: -
v_gene: TRBV5-6
abundance: -
j_gene: TRBJ2-1
CDR3aa: CASSWSRGEQFF
CDR3nt: TGTGCCAGCAGCTGGTCCAGGGGAGAGCAGTTCTTC

d_gene: -
v_gene: TRBV25-1
abundance: -
j_gene: TRBJ1-2
CDR3aa: CASSETGGYTF
CDR3nt: TGTGCCAGCAGTGAGACTGGTGGCTACACCTTC

d_gene: -
v_gene: TRBV30
abundance: -
j_gene: TRBJ2-1
CDR3aa: CAWSRRRNTYNEQFF
CDR3nt: TGTGCCTGGAGTCGTAGGAGGAACACCTACAATGAGCAGTTCTTC

d_gene: TRBD1
v_gene: TRBV19
abundance: -
j_gene: TRBJ1-5
CDR3aa: CASRTNRGNQPQHF
CDR3nt: TGTGCCAGTAGGACGAACAGGGGGAATCAGCCCCAGCATTTT

d_gene: TRBD1
v_gene: TRBV9
abundance: -
j_gene: TRBJ1-2
CDR3aa: CASSSTGAAGYTF
CDR3nt: TGTGCCAGCAGCTCCACAGGGGCCGCGGGCTACACCTTC

d_gene: -
v_gene: TRBV7-3
abundance: -
j_gene: TRBJ2-1
CDR3aa: CASSLAGSSYNEQFF
CDR3nt: TGTGCCAGCAGCTTAGCGGGAAGCTCCTACAATGAGCAGTTCTTC

d_gene: -
v_gene: TRBV28
abundance: -
j_gene: TRBJ1-6
CDR3aa: CASIDRSSYNSPLHF
CDR3nt: TGTGCCAGCATCGACAGGAGCTCCTATAATTCACCCCTCCACTTT

d_gene: TRBD1
v_gene: TRBV2
abundance: -
j_gene: TRBJ2-7
CDR3aa: CASNIRQGAYEQYF
CDR3nt: TGTGCCAGCAATATCAGACAGGGGGCCTACGAGCAGTACTTC

d_gene: -
v_gene: TRBV9
abundance: -
j_gene: TRBJ1-3
CDR3aa: CASSVATRLSNTIYF
CDR3nt: TGTGCCAGCAGCGTAGCTACGCGACTTTCGAACACCATATATTTT

d_gene: TRBD2
v_gene: TRBV5-6
abundance: -
j_gene: TRBJ2-2
CDR3aa: CASSSGLTNTGELFF
CDR3nt: TGTGCCAGCAGCTCGGGACTAACTAACACCGGGGAGCTGTTTTTT

d_gene: -
v_gene: TRBV29-1
abundance: -
j_gene: TRBJ2-7
CDR3aa: CSVGTGSSYEQYF
CDR3nt: TGCAGCGTAGGGACTGGGAGCTCCTACGAGCAGTACTTC

d_gene: -
v_gene: TRBV24-1
abundance: -
j_gene: TRBJ2-2
CDR3aa: CATSDFGRGNTGELFF
CDR3nt: TGTGCCACCAGTGATTTCGGCAGGGGGAACACCGGGGAGCTGTTTTTT

d_gene: TRBD2
v_gene: TRBV11-2
abundance: few
j_gene: TRBJ2-7
CDR3aa: CASSSMLAGGPSYF
CDR3nt: TGTGCCAGCAGCTCCATGCTAGCGGGAGGGCCATCGTACTTC

d_gene: -
v_gene: TRBV4-3
abundance: -
j_gene: TRBJ1-5
CDR3aa: CASSQSREQPQHF
CDR3nt: TGCGCCAGCAGCCAAAGCAGGGAACAGCCCCAGCATTTT

d_gene: -
v_gene: TRBV30
abundance: -
j_gene: TRBJ2-5
CDR3aa: CAWSWQGVETQYF
CDR3nt: TGTGCCTGGAGCTGGCAGGGTGTGGAGACCCAGTACTTC

d_gene: -
v_gene: TRBV6-4
abundance: -
j_gene: TRBJ1-6
CDR3aa: CASSAQVGQINSPLHF
CDR3nt: TGTGCCAGCAGCGCCCAGGTTGGGCAGATAAATTCACCCCTCCACTTT

d_gene: TRBD1
v_gene: TRBV5-1
abundance: -
j_gene: TRBJ2-1
CDR3aa: CASSLDGTANNEQFF
CDR3nt: TGCGCCAGCAGCTTGGATGGGACAGCGAACAATGAGCAGTTCTTC

d_gene: -
v_gene: TRBV12-5
abundance: -
j_gene: TRBJ2-7
CDR3aa: CASGLVQGSPHF
CDR3nt: TGTGCTAGTGGTTTGGTACAGGGATCCCCCCACTTC

d_gene: TRBD1
v_gene: TRBV29-1
abundance: -
j_gene: TRBJ2-3
CDR3aa: CSVERGGLDTQYF
CDR3nt: TGCAGCGTTGAAAGAGGGGGCCTAGATACGCAGTATTTT

d_gene: TRBD1
v_gene: TRBV11-3
abundance: -
j_gene: TRBJ2-3
CDR3aa: CATSDRVGDTQYF
CDR3nt: TGTGCCACTTCAGACAGGGTGGGAGATACGCAGTATTTT

d_gene: TRBD1
v_gene: TRBV24-1
abundance: -
j_gene: TRBJ2-3
CDR3aa: CATSDLRTGGDTQYF
CDR3nt: TGTGCCACCAGTGATTTAAGGACAGGGGGAGATACGCAGTATTTT

d_gene: -
v_gene: TRBV5-6
abundance: -
j_gene: TRBJ2-6
CDR3aa: CASSLTYRAGANVLTF
CDR3nt: TGTGCCAGCAGCTTGACGTACAGGGCCGGGGCCAACGTCCTGACTTTC

d_gene: -
v_gene: TRBV28
abundance: -
j_gene: TRBJ2-1
CDR3aa: CASSFQGSSYNEQFF
CDR3nt: TGTGCCAGCAGTTTTCAGGGGAGCTCCTACAATGAGCAGTTCTTC

d_gene: -
v_gene: TRBV11-3
abundance: -
j_gene: TRBJ1-6
CDR3aa: CASNLYQGQGNSPLHF
CDR3nt: TGTGCCAGCAACTTATACCAGGGGCAGGGGAATTCACCCCTCCACTTT

d_gene: -
v_gene: TRBV6-4
abundance: -
j_gene: TRBJ1-4
CDR3aa: CASSDPRAATNEKLFF
CDR3nt: TGTGCCAGCAGTGACCCGAGGGCAGCAACTAATGAAAAACTGTTTTTT

d_gene: -
v_gene: TRBV3-1/TRBV3-2
abundance: -
j_gene: TRBJ1-3
CDR3aa: CASSRGRHSGNTIYF
CDR3nt: TGTGCCAGCAGCCGGGGCAGGCACTCTGGAAACACCATATATTTT